This TCR beta chain is drawn from a study of T cell clonotyping in hematopoietic cell transplantation. Sequencing used immunoSEQ multiplex PCR; TCRdb keeps in-frame clones, though not all of them. The repertoire has thousands of clones, about 90% of them found once; the top ten carry approximately 15%. Recipients were bled about 28 days pretransplant and at posttransplant days 30, 100, 180. The germline V gene has CDR1 SGHRS and CDR2 YFSETQ. CDR3 size: 16 residues. With V trimmed by 2 bases and J by 2 bases, 6 bases remained unmatched. Specimen: peripheral blood mononuclear cells, collected 180 days after allogeneic stem cell transplant. The receptor was isolated from a female patient in her fifties who had an allogeneic stem cell transplant from an unrelated donor, so the T cells may come from the graft donor. Some clones in this sample may be carry-over from other donors' samples. V usage is TRBV5-1 and J usage is TRBJ2-2; TRBD2 agrees at 7 bases. The CDR3 DNA sequence: TGCGCCAGCAGCTTTCGACTAGCCCTCAACACCGGGGAGCTGTTTTTT. It codes for CASSFRLALNTGELFF.